Following are 24 T cell receptor beta chains from one sample sequenced in a study of shared clonotypes between healthy human individuals. Clones were read by immunoSEQ multiplex PCR, and TCRdb kept only the in-frame ones, dropping some. The sample holds millions of clones, roughly 92% seen once. Sequenced: naive CD4+ T cells sorted from blood. As for subset: CD45RA+ positively selected. These receptors were collected from a man younger than 35 in good health.

The gene calls are TRBV15 and TRBJ2-3, with TRBD1 matching 9 bases. The ends lost 3 bases at V and 6 bases at J; junction bases unmatched: 4. Germline V gene data show CDR1 as LNHNV and CDR2 as YYDKDF (reference sequence). This CDR3 has 14 amino acids. The DNA for the CDR3 is TGTGCCACCAGCAGGGGACAGGGAGTGGATACGCAGTATTTT. This translates into CATSRGQGVDTQYF.

Details on this clone: Other DNA sequences within the sample encode an identical CDR3. The rearrangement joins TRBV7-2 to TRBJ1-1; D may be TRBD1 (5 bases). Trimming pared 5 bases from V and 1 base from J, leaving 11 bases between. Per germline, CDR1 SGHTA and CDR2 FQGNSA. The CDR3 is 14 residues long. CDR3 bases: TGTGCCAGCAGCCCCCAGGGTGGGAACACTGAAGCTTTCTTT. Translation: CASSPQGGNTEAFF.

The J gene is TRBJ2-3, the V gene TRBV5-1; D not certain. Trimming cost V 0 bases and J 0 bases, with 8 bases left between them. The CDR3 spans 15 residues. CDR1 is SGHRS, CDR2 YFSETQ, per germline. CDR3 in DNA: TGCGCCAGCAGCTTGGGCACGATTAGCACAGATACGCAGTATTTT. Amino acids: CASSLGTISTDTQYF. Drawing the rest from reference TRBV5-1 and TRBJ2-3, the complete variable domain is KAGVTQTPRYLIKTRGQQVTLSCSPISGHRSVSWYQQTPGQGLQFLFEYFSETQRNKGNFPGRFSGRQFSNSRSEMNVSTLELGDSALYLCASSLGTISTDTQYFGPGTRLTVL.

V gene TRBV5-1 combines with J gene TRBJ1-6; the D is unclear. Trimming pared 4 bases from V and 0 bases from J, leaving 8 bases between. Germline values: CDR1 SGHRS, CDR2 YFSETQ. The CDR3 totals 15 residues. The CDR3 DNA follows: TGCGCCAGCAGCGTCTCGAGCTCCTATAATTCACCCCTCCACTTT. Encoded protein: CASSVSSSYNSPLHF.

The chain combines TRBV30 with TRBJ2-5; the D gene is possibly TRBD2 (5 bases). Germline V gives CDR1 GTSNPN, CDR2 SVGIG (reference sequence). V lost 0 bases and J lost 7, with 9 bases in between. This CDR3 spans 12 amino acids. The CDR3 DNA reads TGTGCCTGGAGTGTACAAGCGGTGACCCAGTACTTC. Its protein product is CAWSVQAVTQYF.

The chain recombines TRBV27 with TRBJ1-2; 9 positions agree with TRBD1. The V segment lost 4 bases and the J segment 2 bases; nucleotides outside the gene matches: 8. Germline-derived CDR1 and CDR2 are MNHEY and SMNVEV (reference sequence). CDR3 size: 16 residues. The DNA of the CDR3 is TGTGCCAGCAGTTCTTCCGGGACAGGGATCAACTATGGCTACACCTTC. Its translation is CASSSSGTGINYGYTF.

This clone was detected only once. The chain employs TRBV19 and TRBJ2-2; TRBD1 might be the D (5 bases). V dropped 3 bases and J dropped 2 bases, with 13 bases sitting between them. This CDR3 is built from 16 residues. Germline V gene data show CDR1 as LNHDA and CDR2 as SQIVND (reference sequence). The CDR3, as DNA: TGTGCCAGTAGTATCGGGCAGGGCCCTAACACCGGGGAGCTGTTTTTT. Its protein is CASSIGQGPNTGELFF. Using reference TRBV19 and TRBJ2-2 for the parts outside the CDR3, the full variable domain is DGGITQSPKYLFRKEGQNVTLSCEQNLNHDAMYWYRQDPGQGLRLIYYSQIVNDFQKGDIAEGYSVSREKKESFPLTVTSAQKNPTAFYLCASSIGQGPNTGELFFGEGSRLTVL.

This rearrangement joins TRBV7-9 to TRBJ1-1, with D perhaps TRBD1 (5 bases). V lost 1 base, J lost 4 bases, and 25 bases lay in between. Germline CDR1 reads SEHNR; CDR2 reads FQNEAQ (reference sequence). The CDR3 is 19 amino acids. In DNA form, the CDR3 reads TGTGCCAGCAGCTTAGAACGGGCAGGGAGGGGTATCGGTAGCACTGAAGCTTTCTTT. The encoded protein is CASSLERAGRGIGSTEAFF.

A remark on this clone: The junction shows a germline mismatch at one end, possibly a read error. This sequence joins TRBV27 and TRBJ2-1, with D perhaps TRBD2 (6 bases). This CDR3 comprises 12 residues. Germline-derived CDR1 and CDR2 are MNHEY and SMNVEV (reference sequence). The CDR3 coding sequence is TGTGCCAGCAGCTTATGGGGGGATGAGCAGTTCTTC. It translates to CASSLWGDEQFF.

The chain has TRBV29-1 and TRBJ1-1; D gene uncertain. The V gene's germline CDR1 is SQVTM and CDR2 ANQGSEA. There are 13 residues in the CDR3. V dropped 3 bases and J dropped 0 bases, with 8 bases sitting between them. CDR3 loop: CSVDRQLNTEAFF. Written as DNA, the CDR3 is TGCAGCGTTGACCGGCAACTGAACACTGAAGCTTTCTTT.

V gene TRBV19 combines with J gene TRBJ2-1; TRBD2 matches 12 bases. The CDR3 runs 17 residues. Losses at the gene ends were 4 bases for V and 4 bases for J; bases not matched to a gene: 8. In germline, CDR1 is LNHDA, CDR2 SQIVND (reference sequence). CDR3 region: CASSNFFLAGGYNEQFF. In DNA, the CDR3 is TGTGCCAGTAGTAATTTTTTCCTAGCGGGAGGGTACAATGAGCAGTTCTTC.

As for this clone: Other DNA sequences from this sample encode an identical CDR3 as well. CDR3 protein: CAISESPGAETQYF. The CDR3 nucleotides read TGTGCCATCAGTGAGTCCCCGGGGGCAGAGACCCAGTACTTC. This chain uses TRBV10-3 with TRBJ2-5; either TRBD1 or TRBD2 may fit D (6 bases each). The V end was cut by 0 bases, the J end by 4 bases, with 9 bases between. CDR1 ENHRY and CDR2 SYGVKD come from the germline V gene. The CDR3 covers 14 residues.

The chain combines TRBV2 with TRBJ1-6; D is unresolved. Looked up from germline, CDR1 is SNHLY and CDR2 is FYNNEI. The CDR3 sequence is 14 residues long. Deletions cut 2 bases from V and 6 bases from J, with 8 bases between. CDR3 DNA sequence: TGTGCCAGCAGTGAATCTTTTTTTAATTCACCCCTCCACTTT. Its protein is CASSESFFNSPLHF.

The V and J genes are TRBV9 and TRBJ2-3; the D is unclear. The CDR3 extends over 18 amino acids. The V end was cut by 4 bases, the J end by 4 bases, with 25 bases between. Germline CDR1 reads SGDLS; CDR2 reads YYNGEE. This CDR3 reads CASSSTGRRHPEPDTQYF. The CDR3 DNA sequence: TGTGCCAGCAGCTCGACCGGGCGGCGCCACCCCGAACCAGATACGCAGTATTTT.

This chain joins TRBV19 and TRBJ2-1; 15 positions match TRBD2. V gave up 3 bases and J gave up 0 bases; unmatched junction bases: 3. The germline CDR1 and CDR2 sequences are LNHDA and SQIVND (reference sequence). The CDR3 spans 18 residues. The CDR3 DNA follows: TGTGCCAGTAGTATGGGACTAGCGGGAGGAAACTCCTACAATGAGCAGTTCTTC. Residues: CASSMGLAGGNSYNEQFF.

The chain is built from TRBV5-4 and TRBJ2-5; D remains ambiguous. There are 15 residues in the CDR3. The germline gives CDR1 SGHNT, CDR2 YYREEE (reference sequence). V shed 0 bases and J shed 1 base, with 10 bases lying between them. The CDR3 loop reads CASSLAGLGQETQYF. In DNA form, the CDR3 reads TGTGCCAGCAGCTTGGCAGGTTTGGGCCAAGAGACCCAGTACTTC.

The rearrangement links TRBV6-1 to TRBJ1-5, with D tentatively TRBD1 (5 bases). CDR3 length: 13 amino acids. Trimming removed 8 bases from V and 1 base from J, with 9 bases in between. CDR1 is MNHNS, CDR2 SASEGT, per germline. CDR3 nucleotides: TGTGCCAGCGCCCGGGGGAGCAATCAGCCCCAGCATTTT. It translates to CASARGSNQPQHF.

This chain links TRBV5-5 with TRBJ1-5; D remains unclear. Germline V gene sequence: CDR1 SGHKS, CDR2 YYEKEE (reference sequence). Trimming pared 0 bases from V and 2 bases from J, leaving 12 bases between. The CDR3 is made up of 16 amino acids. The CDR3 loop reads CASSLALGSGNQPQHF. DNA of the CDR3: TGTGCCAGCAGCTTGGCCCTTGGGTCTGGCAATCAGCCCCAGCATTTT.

The J gene is TRBJ1-2, the V gene TRBV28, with D uncertain. Germline CDR1 and CDR2: MDHEN and SYDVKM. Trimming stripped 8 bases from V and 1 base from J, with 8 bases between. The CDR3 extends over 12 amino acids. CDR3 region: CASGSVNYGYTF. In DNA form, the CDR3 reads TGTGCCAGCGGTAGTGTTAACTATGGCTACACCTTC.

The chain recombines TRBV5-6 with TRBJ2-7, with 7 bases lining up with TRBD1. CDR1 and CDR2 (germline): SGHDT, YYEEEE. The V segment lost 2 bases and the J segment 0 bases; nucleotides outside the gene matches: 5. The CDR3 sequence is 15 residues long. This CDR3 reads CASSFLGTASYEQYF. Written as DNA, the CDR3 is TGTGCCAGCAGCTTCCTGGGGACAGCCTCCTACGAGCAGTACTTC.

J is TRBJ2-6 and V is TRBV6-6, with D maybe TRBD1 (5 bases). The CDR3 consists of 14 residues. Germline values: CDR1 MNHNY, CDR2 SVGAGI (reference sequence). The V end was cut by 5 bases, the J end by 2 bases, with 7 bases between. The CDR3 region is CASSAGTGANVLTF. Here the CDR3 DNA reads TGTGCCAGCAGTGCAGGGACTGGGGCCAACGTCCTGACTTTC.

The genes are TRBV5-1 and TRBJ2-7, with unresolved D. Germline assignment: CDR1 SGHRS and CDR2 YFSETQ. This CDR3 spans 15 amino acids. V was shortened by 3 bases and J by 2 bases, with 15 bases between the two germline ends. CDR3 in amino acids: CASSSSYAAPYEQYF. The CDR3 region has the DNA TGCGCCAGCAGCTCTTCTTACGCCGCGCCCTACGAGCAGTACTTC. Together with reference TRBV5-1 and TRBJ2-7, the CDR3 gives the full variable domain: KAGVTQTPRYLIKTRGQQVTLSCSPISGHRSVSWYQQTPGQGLQFLFEYFSETQRNKGNFPGRFSGRQFSNSRSEMNVSTLELGDSALYLCASSSSYAAPYEQYFGPGTRLTVT.

For this clone: Additional DNA sequences in this sample encode the identical CDR3. J is TRBJ1-1 and V is TRBV6-5; D is unresolved. Trimming took 0 bases from V and 1 from J, leaving 6 bases between them. Per the germline V gene, CDR1 is MNHEY and CDR2 is SVGAGI. The CDR3 length is 14 residues. DNA for the CDR3: TGTGCCAGCAGTTACTCTTCCAGGAACACTGAAGCTTTCTTT. Protein sequence: CASSYSSRNTEAFF.

This clone was observed a single time. V is TRBV19 and J is TRBJ1-6; 8 bases agree with TRBD1. Germline-derived CDR1 and CDR2 are LNHDA and SQIVND (reference sequence). V lost 7 bases and J lost 6; bases outside the gene matches: 5. The CDR3 has 14 amino acids. CDR3 sequence reads: CASTSGQVNSPLHF. The CDR3 DNA is TGTGCCAGTACCTCGGGACAGGTTAATTCACCCCTCCACTTT.